The 23 T cell receptor beta chains below all came from one sample that was sequenced in a study of T cells in Graves' hyperthyroidism and ophthalmopathy. Using RNA transcripts as the source, TCR beta CDR3 regions were amplified. The study used the HTBI primer set for a first-round RT-PCR of the TCR CDR3. TCRdb re-analysed the multiplex PCR reads in MiXCR, keeping a single row per CDR3 protein. Of a few hundred thousand distinct CDR3 sequences listed, more than 12% are singletons. The source material was blood. These TCRs come from a woman aged 35 to 49 with Graves' hyperthyroidism that later progressed to Graves' ophthalmopathy.

The genes are TRBV5-1 and TRBJ2-2, with D hard to call. With 4 bases removed from V and 0 bases from J, the gap between germline ends came to 7 bases. CDR3 size: 14 residues. The germline CDR1 and CDR2 sequences are SGHRS and YFSETQ. The CDR3 DNA follows: TGCGCCAGCAGCCCGTCGCCGAACACCGGGGAGCTGTTTTTT. Translation gives CASSPSPNTGELFF.

This sequence joins TRBV30 and TRBJ2-7; D is ambiguous. Germline CDR1 GTSNPN, CDR2 SVGIG (reference sequence). Trimming shortened V by 2 bases and J by 7 bases, and 12 bases separated the two germline ends. The CDR3 is made up of 12 amino acids. The CDR3 coding sequence is TGTGCCTGGAGTCCCCGTTCGAGGGAGCAGTACTTC. Amino acid sequence: CAWSPRSREQYF.

This clonotype occurred many times. The chain is built from TRBV27 and TRBJ2-1; 9 bases match TRBD2. This CDR3 is built from 13 residues. Trimming cost V 5 bases and J 9 bases; bases outside gene matches: 5. CDR1 MNHEY and CDR2 SMNVEV come from the germline V gene (reference sequence). As DNA, the CDR3 is TGTGCCAGCAGTCCGACACTAGCGGGTGAGCAGTTCTTC. It codes for CASSPTLAGEQFF.

This clonotype was counted between two and nine times. Since a much larger clone is just one base distant, this may be a read error. The chain carries TRBV28 and TRBJ2-6; 7 bases align to TRBD1. CDR1 and CDR2 from the germline V gene are MDHEN and SYDVKM. The J segment lost 12 bases and the V segment lost 5 bases, leaving 7 bases of the junction unmatched. The CDR3 is 13 amino acids. The CDR3 nucleotides read TGTGCCAGCAGTGTCCCGACAGGGTTCGTCCTGACTTTC. It is translated as CASSVPTGFVLTF. Complete variable domain (other parts from reference TRBV28 and TRBJ2-6): DVKVTQSSRYLVKRTGEKVFLECVQDMDHENMFWYRQDPGLGLRLIYFSYDVKMKEKGDIPEGYSVSREKKERFSLILESASTNQTSMYLCASSVPTGFVLTFGAGSRLTVL.

This clonotype came up a few times. Here the CDR3 reads CSARLQGRSYTEAFF. The CDR3 DNA follows: TGCAGTGCTAGATTACAAGGAAGATCGTACACTGAAGCTTTCTTT. This chain uses TRBV20-1 with TRBJ1-1; D gene ambiguous. V was shortened by 2 bases and J by 3 bases, with 16 bases between the two germline ends. This CDR3 is 15 amino acids long. Germline assignment: CDR1 DFQATT and CDR2 SNEGSKA (reference sequence).

The J gene is TRBJ2-5, the V gene TRBV7-6; perhaps TRBD2 as D (6 bases). Germline V lookup: CDR1 SGHVS, CDR2 FNYEAQ. The CDR3 covers 15 residues. Trimming shortened V by 1 base and J by 5 bases, and 14 bases separated the two germline ends. As DNA, the CDR3 is TGTGCCAGCAGCTTAGAGGTCGCGGGATTGGAGACCCAGTACTTC. Translated: CASSLEVAGLETQYF.

J is TRBJ2-2 and V is TRBV7-9; D perhaps matches TRBD1 (5 bases). The CDR3 spans 16 residues. Trimming took 5 bases from V and 1 from J, leaving 14 bases between them. CDR1 is SEHNR, CDR2 FQNEAQ, per germline (reference sequence). The CDR3: CASSPNGQLNTGELFF. The CDR3 DNA sequence: TGTGCCAGCAGCCCAAACGGACAACTGAACACCGGGGAGCTGTTTTTT.

This clonotype has more than one count but fewer than ten. The V and J genes are TRBV20-1 and TRBJ2-3; TRBD2 is a possible D gene (5 bases). CDR1 is DFQATT, CDR2 SNEGSKA, per germline (reference sequence). This CDR3 contains 14 residues. Trimming took 7 bases from V and 1 from J, leaving 15 bases between them. The CDR3 nucleotides are TGCAGTGTTCCTTGGCGGCGGGGCACAGATACGCAGTATTTT. Residues: CSVPWRRGTDTQYF.

There are many counts of this clonotype. The rearrangement joins TRBV7-9 to TRBJ1-1; TRBD1 is a possible D gene (5 bases). There are 15 residues in the CDR3. Trimming stripped 3 bases from V and 0 bases from J, with 11 bases between. Germline CDR1 SEHNR, CDR2 FQNEAQ (reference sequence). The CDR3 region has the DNA TGTGCCAGCAGCTTTCGTCCGACAGTGAACACTGAAGCTTTCTTT. Its translation is CASSFRPTVNTEAFF.

This clonotype occurred many times. In nucleotides, the CDR3 is TGTGCCAGCAGAAATTGGGACAGGGTAGACACTGAGCAGTTCTTC. This translates into CASRNWDRVDTEQFF. The rearrangement uses TRBV27 and TRBJ2-1; TRBD1 matches 9 bases. The CDR3 totals 15 residues. From germline, CDR1 is MNHEY and CDR2 SMNVEV (reference sequence). Trimming took 6 bases from V and 9 from J; bases not matched to a gene: 12.

This clonotype was picked up many times. This rearrangement joins TRBV6-1 to TRBJ1-2, with 8 bases aligning to TRBD1. Trimming took 6 bases from V and 7 from J; bases not matched to a gene: 10. The CDR3 contains 14 residues. The V gene's germline CDR1 is MNHNS and CDR2 SASEGT. The CDR3 protein is CASSVAGGGIGYTF. In DNA form, the CDR3 reads TGTGCCAGCAGCGTTGCAGGGGGCGGTATTGGCTACACCTTC.

Many counts were recorded for this clonotype. The gene calls are TRBV27 and TRBJ2-7; tentatively, D is TRBD2 (6 bases). Looked up from germline, CDR1 is MNHEY and CDR2 is SMNVEV (reference sequence). This CDR3 is 15 amino acids long. Deletions cut 3 bases from V and 0 bases from J, with 12 bases between. The CDR3 loop reads CASSLRGTTSYEQYF. The DNA for the CDR3 is TGTGCCAGCAGTTTGCGCGGGACCACCTCCTACGAGCAGTACTTC.

The table lists this clonotype with many counts. V is TRBV5-1 and J is TRBJ2-1; a weak D match, TRBD1 (5 bases). The V and J ends lost 0 bases and 2 bases respectively, with 9 bases between them. The CDR3 sequence is 15 residues long. Per the germline V gene, CDR1 is SGHRS and CDR2 is YFSETQ. The CDR3 bases are TGCGCCAGCAGCTTGGTTGGACAACCCTACAATGAGCAGTTCTTC. This encodes CASSLVGQPYNEQFF.

CDR3 in DNA: TGCAGCGTTGAACGGGTAGCCGACTACAATGAGCAGTTCTTC. It is translated as CSVERVADYNEQFF. This rearrangement joins TRBV29-1 to TRBJ2-1; no clear D. The CDR3 sequence is 14 residues long. CDR1 is SQVTM, CDR2 ANQGSEA, per germline. Trimming cost V 2 bases and J 3 bases, with 11 bases left between them.

In its sample, this clonotype was seen many times. The rearrangement joins TRBV24-1 to TRBJ1-5, with 11 bases lining up with TRBD1. This CDR3 comprises 14 residues. CDR1 is KGHDR and CDR2 is SFDVKD in the germline V gene. Unmatched junction bases numbered 8, after V lost 9 bases and J lost 8 bases. The CDR3 region is CATGTGGTDEPQHF. DNA for the CDR3: TGTGCCACCGGGACAGGGGGTACGGACGAGCCCCAGCATTTT.

The rearrangement joins TRBV11-2 to TRBJ2-1; TRBD2 agrees at 8 bases. CDR1 and CDR2 from the germline V gene are SGHAT and FQNNGV. The V gene end was trimmed by 5 bases and the J gene end by 0 bases; junction bases not matched to a gene: 6. This CDR3 contains 16 residues. The CDR3 DNA reads TGTGCCAGCAGCGAATTAGCGGGGAGCTCCTACAATGAGCAGTTCTTC. Translated: CASSELAGSSYNEQFF.

This clonotype was observed at least ten times. This rearrangement joins TRBV18 to TRBJ1-1; 7 bases align to TRBD1. Germline CDR1 is KGHSH and CDR2 is LQKENI. V was clipped by 3 bases and J by 6 bases; unmatched bases: 7. This CDR3 comprises 14 residues. The CDR3: CASSPDRVGAEAFF. CDR3 nucleotide sequence: TGTGCCAGCTCACCCGACAGGGTAGGCGCTGAAGCTTTCTTT.

This clonotype was seen more than once but under ten times. The rearrangement uses TRBV7-2 and TRBJ2-2, with no clear D. Germline V CDR1 and CDR2: SGHTA, FQGNSA. V was trimmed by 2 bases and J by 5 bases, leaving 6 bases between them. The length of the CDR3 is 13 residues. The CDR3 protein is CASSLSRTGELFF. The CDR3, as DNA: TGTGCCAGCAGCTTATCTAGGACCGGGGAGCTGTTTTTT.

Ten or more counts support this clonotype. This chain joins TRBV29-1 and TRBJ2-7, with D possibly being TRBD1 (6 bases). V shed 6 bases and J shed 6 bases, with 15 bases lying between them. The V gene's germline CDR1 is SQVTM and CDR2 ANQGSEA. The CDR3 spans 12 residues. This CDR3 reads CSVDRPQGEQYF. The CDR3 bases are TGCAGCGTGGACAGACCCCAAGGCGAGCAGTACTTC.

This clonotype has at least ten counts. This chain connects TRBV11-2 to TRBJ2-1; D is ambiguous. Trimming cost V 5 bases and J 8 bases, with 19 bases left between them. The germline gives CDR1 SGHAT, CDR2 FQNNGV. This CDR3 comprises 15 residues. In nucleotides, the CDR3 is TGTGCCAGCAGCCATCCTGTCGGGTACCAGCATGAGCAGTTCTTC. Its translation: CASSHPVGYQHEQFF.

The sample holds many counts of this clonotype. The rearrangement joins TRBV20-1 to TRBJ2-7; TRBD2 matches 8 bases. The CDR3 spans 14 residues. Losses at the gene ends were 2 bases for V and 7 bases for J; bases not matched to a gene: 10. CDR1 is DFQATT and CDR2 is SNEGSKA in the germline V gene (reference sequence). The CDR3 nucleotides are TGCAGTGCTAGACTAGCGGGTCCGCCCTGGGAGCAGTACTTC. Protein product: CSARLAGPPWEQYF.

This clonotype appeared a few times. A read error is likely, as this CDR3 ends without the conserved phenylalanine or tryptophan. This chain joins TRBV20-1 and TRBJ2-7; 10 positions match TRBD1. The CDR3 contains 17 residues. CDR1 DFQATT and CDR2 SNEGSKA come from the germline V gene (reference sequence). Trimming took 2 bases from V and 2 from J; bases not matched to a gene: 12. This chain's CDR3 is CSARWWDRGVGTYEQYS. The CDR3 coding sequence is TGCAGTGCTAGATGGTGGGACAGGGGCGTCGGAACCTACGAGCAGTACTCC.

This clonotype appeared many times. V is TRBV2 and J is TRBJ2-7, with D tentatively TRBD2 (6 bases). There are 19 residues in the CDR3. Germline V gene lookup returns CDR1 SNHLY and CDR2 FYNNEI. Trimming left V 4 bases short and J 0 bases short, with 25 bases between. The CDR3 region has the DNA TGTGCCAGCAGTGTTCCGGCGAGGTGGGGGGACTCCACCTCCTACGAGCAGTACTTC. This gives the protein CASSVPARWGDSTSYEQYF.